A selection of T cell receptor beta chains follows, all from one sample in a study of blood T cell repertoires in COVID-19. The assay was immunoSEQ multiplex PCR, and TCRdb's table has in-frame clones only and misses some. The sample has fewer than 200,000 clones, about 78% seen once; the top ten hold 17%. The sample consisted of PBMCs or T cells enriched from blood (not recorded which). The receptors stem from a woman aged 50 to 65 who had recovered from COVID-19. The CDR3 runs from the conserved cysteine through the conserved F or W. Each record gives: CDR3 protein, J gene, V gene.

CASSYSRASSYEQYF,TRBJ2-7,TRBV6-5
CASSAGQGLGGYTF,TRBJ1-2,TRBV5-6
CASSVGLVGQPTGELFF,TRBJ2-2,TRBV9
CASSATWGQGIHTQYF,TRBJ2-3,TRBV27
CATSPRDRVTDTQYF,TRBJ2-3,TRBV15
CASSVDTGGTGNTIYF,TRBJ1-3,TRBV9
CASSLRTGPYGYTF,TRBJ1-2,TRBV5-5
CATRTRVRPSYNSPLHF,TRBJ1-6,TRBV24-1
CATSDLERGGEKLFF,TRBJ1-4,TRBV15
CASSRTSGFDEQFF,TRBJ2-1,TRBV3-1/TRBV3-2
CASSQTGISGRGFYEQYF,TRBJ2-7,TRBV3-1/TRBV3-2
CASSSHPDRFGNTIYF,TRBJ1-3,TRBV7-9
CASSLAGSSYEQYF,TRBJ2-7,TRBV7-9
CASSGGGTQYF,TRBJ2-5,TRBV7-3
CASSESASGGYNEQFF,TRBJ2-1,TRBV10-1
CASKQSYEQYF,TRBJ2-7,TRBV28
CASSYQPGQQETQYF,TRBJ2-5,TRBV7-2
CASSLSTDGRQGDFNEQFF,TRBJ2-1,TRBV11-3
CASSRRTSGNTGELFF,TRBJ2-2,TRBV7-2
CASSPRDNEQFF,TRBJ2-1,TRBV7-6
CASSPQTGSGNTIYF,TRBJ1-3,TRBV7-6
CSVEIQAGADEQYF,TRBJ2-7,TRBV29-1
CAIKSGVGVGTDTQYF,TRBJ2-3,TRBV10-3
CASSLSTYNEQFF,TRBJ2-1,TRBV7-3
CASSLVGVNYEQYF,TRBJ2-7,TRBV5-1
CASSLVSLPGELFF,TRBJ2-2,TRBV5-6
CASSLDREWYGYTF,TRBJ1-2,TRBV7-2
CSVDTSGRAGSYNEQFF,TRBJ2-1,TRBV29-1
CASSSGAAGALPYNEQFF,TRBJ2-1,TRBV21-1
CASSLGPGQGLYEQYF,TRBJ2-7,TRBV28
CASSLGDRGSYEQYF,TRBJ2-7,TRBV7-8
CASSSPQQGTQYF,TRBJ2-3,TRBV27
CASSTSSGSRDEQFF,TRBJ2-1,TRBV19
CASSFPGPSSGNTIYF,TRBJ1-3,TRBV28
CASSTLADLQFF,TRBJ2-1,TRBV7-9
CASRGGPNQPQHF,TRBJ1-5,TRBV28
CASSQGRQGINEKLFF,TRBJ1-4,TRBV4-1
CAISGTGDFSYEQYF,TRBJ2-7,TRBV10-3
CASSLASGSGELFF,TRBJ2-2,TRBV7-2
CASSPQHSPTNEKLFF,TRBJ1-4,TRBV18
CSAARNEQFF,TRBJ2-1,TRBV20-1
CASALGPIQPQHF,TRBJ1-5,TRBV27
CAISEDRGNSPLHF,TRBJ1-6,TRBV10-3
CASSRDSRYEQYF,TRBJ2-7,TRBV27
CASAPVSTNEKLFF,TRBJ1-4,TRBV5-1
CASSRRLAVLSYNEQFF,TRBJ2-1,TRBV4-2
CASSRNTGSYEQYF,TRBJ2-7,TRBV3-1/TRBV3-2
CASSLGLAGTETQYF,TRBJ2-5,TRBV11-3
CAGRRGLGQPQHF,TRBJ1-5,TRBV2
CASSPEAGIGHEQYF,TRBJ2-7,TRBV4-3
CASSDAGVRTEAFF,TRBJ1-1,TRBV7-9
CASSFPSNEQFF,TRBJ2-1,TRBV5-1
CASSLQYEQFF,TRBJ2-1,TRBV6-5
CASSQKIISYEQYF,TRBJ2-7,TRBV6-2/TRBV6-3
CASSLSGTSRAETQYF,TRBJ2-5,TRBV5-1
CASSQAGSSGSRETQYF,TRBJ2-5,TRBV3-1/TRBV3-2
CASSVEGLAQETQYF,TRBJ2-5,TRBV9
CASSSSGGTYNEQFF,TRBJ2-1,TRBV7-9
CATSLAGYEQYF,TRBJ2-7,TRBV24-1